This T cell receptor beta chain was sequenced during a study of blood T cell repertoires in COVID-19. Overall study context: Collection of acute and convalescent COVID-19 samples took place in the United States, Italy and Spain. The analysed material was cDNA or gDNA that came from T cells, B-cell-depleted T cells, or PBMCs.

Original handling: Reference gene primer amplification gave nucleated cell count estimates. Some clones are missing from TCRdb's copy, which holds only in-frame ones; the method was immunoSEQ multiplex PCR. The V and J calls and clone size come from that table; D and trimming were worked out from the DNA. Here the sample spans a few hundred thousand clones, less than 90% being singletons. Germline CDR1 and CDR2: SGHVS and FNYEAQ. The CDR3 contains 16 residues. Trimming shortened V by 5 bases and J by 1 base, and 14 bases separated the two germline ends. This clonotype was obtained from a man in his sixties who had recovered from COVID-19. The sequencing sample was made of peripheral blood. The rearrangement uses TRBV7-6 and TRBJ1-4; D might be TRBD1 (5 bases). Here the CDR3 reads CASSRGHRQTNEKLFF. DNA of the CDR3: TGTGCCAGCAGCCGCGGACACAGACAAACTAATGAAAAACTGTTTTTT.